These 20 T cell receptor beta chains originate from one sample sequenced in a study of T-cell reconstitution after alpha-beta-depleted transplantation in children. Construction of the TCRbeta library involved unique molecular identifiers. TCRdb re-analysed the PCR reads in MiXCR, keeping a single row per CDR3 protein. The data show over 400,000 distinct CDR3 sequences, approximately 42% seen once. This specimen was PBMCs, taken before TCRalphabeta/CD19-depleted stem cell transplant. These receptors were taken from a girl aged 2-15 years with aplastic anemia, due to receive a stem cell transplant.

This clonotype came up many times. The V and J genes are TRBV5-1 and TRBJ1-3; TRBD1 aligns across 7 bases. The CDR3 is 14 amino acids. With 0 bases clipped from V and 8 bases from J, the junction kept 5 bases outside the gene matches. The germline gives CDR1 SGHRS, CDR2 YFSETQ. CDR3 sequence reads: CASSLEGQEDTIYF. CDR3 nucleotide sequence: TGCGCCAGCAGCTTGGAAGGACAGGAGGACACCATATATTTT.

V usage is TRBV29-1 and J usage is TRBJ2-6; 8 positions match TRBD1. V shed 3 bases and J 0 bases; nucleotides not matched to a gene: 4. Germline values: CDR1 SQVTM, CDR2 ANQGSEA. The CDR3 loop spans 16 amino acids. CDR3 DNA sequence: TGCAGCGTTGAGACAGGGGCTAACTCTGGGGCCAACGTCCTGACTTTC. Translated: CSVETGANSGANVLTF.

The V gene is TRBV5-5, the J gene TRBJ1-5, with TRBD1 matching 12 bases. This CDR3 is 16 amino acids long. Per germline, CDR1 SGHKS and CDR2 YYEKEE (reference sequence). The V and J ends lost 4 bases and 5 bases, in that order; junction bases with no gene match: 7. Here the CDR3 DNA reads TGTGCCAGCAGCCCTGGGGACAGGGGGCGCGATCAGCCCCAGCATTTT. Protein: CASSPGDRGRDQPQHF.

The J gene is TRBJ2-7, the V gene TRBV6-2 or TRBV6-3; 7 nucleotides align to TRBD2. This CDR3 has 14 residues. With 0 bases clipped from V and 7 bases from J, the junction kept 6 bases outside the gene matches. Per the germline V gene, CDR1 is MNHEY and CDR2 is SVGEGT. The CDR3 DNA is TGTGCCAGCAGTTACTCCGCAGCGGGGCGGGAGCAGTACTTC. Its translation is CASSYSAAGREQYF.

V and J are TRBV6-4 and TRBJ2-4, with D hard to call. V shed 3 bases and J shed 1 base, with 10 bases lying between them. There are 15 residues in the CDR3. CDR1 MRHNA and CDR2 SNTAGT come from the germline V gene. CDR3 coding DNA: TGTGCCAGCAGTGAGTCAGCAGCGGCCAAAAACATTCAGTACTTC. It encodes CASSESAAAKNIQYF.

The rearrangement links TRBV7-3 to TRBJ2-2, with 8 nucleotides matching TRBD2. The CDR3 totals 14 residues. V dropped 3 bases and J dropped 5; count of bases not matched to a gene: 2. The germline V gene has CDR1 SGHTA and CDR2 FQGTGA. The chain's CDR3 is CASSLTSATGELFF. CDR3 DNA sequence: TGTGCCAGCAGCTTGACTAGCGCAACCGGGGAGCTGTTTTTT.

The CDR3 coding sequence is TGCAGTGCTCTCACTAGCGGGGGGGCCAAAGATACGCAGTATTTT. Its protein product is CSALTSGGAKDTQYF. This sequence joins TRBV20-1 and TRBJ2-3; 13 bases fit TRBD2. Looked up from germline, CDR1 is DFQATT and CDR2 is SNEGSKA (reference sequence). The V gene end was trimmed by 5 bases and the J gene end by 5 bases; junction bases not matched to a gene: 7. The CDR3 runs to 15 residues.

The J gene is TRBJ1-1, the V gene TRBV7-9, with D tentatively TRBD1 (6 bases). V dropped 3 bases and J dropped 7 bases, with 12 bases sitting between them. CDR1 and CDR2 from the germline V gene are SEHNR and FQNEAQ (reference sequence). The CDR3 sequence is 13 residues long. The CDR3 sequence is CASSFHRDGEAFF. CDR3 coding DNA: TGTGCCAGCAGCTTCCACAGGGACGGTGAAGCTTTCTTT.

This clonotype was recorded a few times. The chain combines TRBV20-1 with TRBJ1-2; D remains unclear. The CDR3 is 13 residues long. The V end lost 0 bases, the J end lost 8 bases, and 13 bases lay between the germline ends. Looked up from germline, CDR1 is DFQATT and CDR2 is SNEGSKA (reference sequence). DNA of the CDR3: TGCAGTGCTAGAGACAGGTTATCGGACGGCTACACCTTC. This sequence encodes CSARDRLSDGYTF.

At least ten counts were recorded for this clonotype. The rearrangement uses TRBV7-2 and TRBJ1-5; 9 bases map to TRBD1. The germline V gene has CDR1 SGHTA and CDR2 FQGNSA. V was clipped by 1 base and J by 5 bases; unmatched bases: 3. The CDR3 has 15 amino acids. The CDR3 spells CASSLVGTGYQPQHF. The DNA for the CDR3 is TGTGCCAGCAGCTTAGTGGGGACAGGGTATCAGCCCCAGCATTTT.

This clonotype was seen just once. Possible read error: a much larger clone is one base away. The V call is TRBV5-1, the J call TRBJ2-1; 8 bases are shared with TRBD1. The CDR3 is 15 residues long. Per the germline V gene, CDR1 is SGHRS and CDR2 is YFSETQ. CDR3 sequence: CASRGGQGSYNEPFF. The CDR3 region has the DNA TGCGCCAGCAGGGGCGGACAGGGCTCCTACAATGAGCCGTTCTTC.

V gene TRBV5-6 combines with J gene TRBJ2-7; D remains ambiguous. The V gene's germline CDR1 is SGHDT and CDR2 YYEEEE. V lost 4 bases and J lost 2, with 16 bases in between. The CDR3 contains 15 residues. CDR3 amino acids: CASSPMSVDAYEQYF. The CDR3 bases are TGTGCCAGCAGCCCCATGTCAGTGGACGCCTACGAGCAGTACTTC.

V usage is TRBV20-1 and J usage is TRBJ2-7; 9 nucleotides line up with TRBD1. The V segment lost 6 bases and the J segment 4 bases; nucleotides outside the gene matches: 7. Per the germline V gene, CDR1 is DFQATT and CDR2 is SNEGSKA (reference sequence). The CDR3 is 13 residues long. The CDR3 region has the DNA TGCAGTGCAATTACAGGGGGCGGGTACGAGCAGTACTTC. Translated: CSAITGGGYEQYF.

The chain carries TRBV4-1 and TRBJ2-3, with no clear D. This CDR3 region has 17 residues. Germline V gives CDR1 MGHRA, CDR2 YSYEKL. Trimming took off 0 bases at V and 4 bases at J, with 17 bases between the two ends. CDR3 coding DNA: TGCGCCAGCAGCCAAGAGTATCTTACAGATGACTCAGATACGCAGTATTTT. As protein: CASSQEYLTDDSDTQYF.

This chain uses TRBV7-2 with TRBJ2-3; 12 nucleotides match TRBD2. CDR1 and CDR2 from the germline V gene are SGHTA and FQGNSA. This CDR3 has 15 amino acids. J gave up 5 bases and V 3 bases, and 3 bases lay outside the gene matches. The DNA of the CDR3 is TGTGCCAGCAGCTTGAGACTAGCGGGAGTAGATACGCAGTATTTT. Its translation is CASSLRLAGVDTQYF. Supplemented by reference TRBV7-2 and TRBJ2-3, the full variable domain reads GAGVSQSPSNKVTEKGKDVELRCDPISGHTALYWYRQSLGQGLEFLIYFQGNSAPDKSGLPSDRFSAERTGGSVSTLTIQRTQQEDSAVYLCASSLRLAGVDTQYFGPGTRLTVL.

This clonotype was recorded at least ten times. The chain recombines TRBV9 with TRBJ2-1; the D gene is possibly TRBD1 (5 bases). V was pared by 0 bases and J by 7 bases, with 26 bases between. CDR1 is SGDLS and CDR2 is YYNGEE in the germline V gene. This CDR3 contains 19 residues. CDR3 sequence: CASSVDPPMSGSEWNEQFF. CDR3 nucleotide sequence: TGTGCCAGCAGCGTAGATCCACCCATGTCAGGGTCCGAATGGAATGAGCAGTTCTTC.

This clonotype was found a few times. The chain uses TRBV27 and TRBJ2-3, with 8 bases matching TRBD2. The CDR3 is 15 residues long. J lost 7 bases, V lost 2 bases, and 8 bases had no gene match. Germline lookup yields CDR1 MNHEY and CDR2 SMNVEV (reference sequence). CDR3 DNA: TGTGCCAGCAGTTTAACTAGCGGAGGGTTGAATACGCAGTATTTT. As protein: CASSLTSGGLNTQYF.

The rearrangement links TRBV29-1 to TRBJ2-7; 11 bases fit TRBD1. Germline V gives CDR1 SQVTM, CDR2 ANQGSEA. The CDR3 is 14 residues long. Unmatched junction bases numbered 9, after V lost 2 bases and J lost 9 bases. The CDR3 loop is CSVETGDRGRVQYF. CDR3 DNA sequence: TGCAGCGTTGAAACGGGGGACAGGGGGAGAGTGCAGTACTTC.

V is TRBV10-3 and J is TRBJ1-2, with TRBD1 matching over 8 bases. This CDR3 has 15 residues. The germline gives CDR1 ENHRY, CDR2 SYGVKD. Trimming at V came to 3 bases and at J to 3 bases, leaving 6 bases not matched to a gene. CDR3 sequence (DNA): TGTGCCATCAGTGAAACGGACAGGGCTCACTATGGCTACACCTTC. Its translation is CAISETDRAHYGYTF.

This chain uses TRBV20-1 with TRBJ1-1; 8 bases agree with TRBD1. The V and J ends lost 6 bases and 4 bases, in that order; junction bases with no gene match: 7. From germline, CDR1 is DFQATT and CDR2 SNEGSKA (reference sequence). The length of the CDR3 is 13 residues. The CDR3, as DNA: TGCAGTGCCAAGACAGGGGACGCCACTGAAGCTTTCTTT. This translates into CSAKTGDATEAFF.